Each of the 2 T cell receptor beta chains below was sequenced from the same sample in a study of T cells in Graves' hyperthyroidism and ophthalmopathy. Template material for amplifying TCR beta CDR3 regions consisted of RNA transcripts. The HTBI set primed first-round TCR CDR3 RT-PCR. TCRdb reanalysed the multiplex PCR reads using MiXCR and keeps one entry per CDR3 protein. The sample lists 490,000 or so distinct CDR3 sequences, about 22% occurring once. Sequenced material: blood. Receptors originate from a woman between 70 and 85 years old with Graves' ophthalmopathy.

This rearrangement joins TRBV5-6 to TRBJ2-7; unclear D gene. This CDR3 comprises 14 residues. Germline values: CDR1 SGHDT, CDR2 YYEEEE. The ends were cut back, 0 bases at V and 3 bases at J, with 10 bases in the middle. This CDR3 reads CASSLDVGDYEQYF. In DNA, the CDR3 is TGTGCCAGCAGCTTGGATGTAGGCGACTACGAGCAGTACTTC.

This rearrangement joins TRBV6-1 to TRBJ2-3; 10 nucleotides line up with TRBD2. The germline V gene encodes CDR1 MNHNS and CDR2 SASEGT. The V gene end was trimmed by 4 bases and the J gene end by 2 bases; junction bases not matched to a gene: 6. The CDR3 loop spans 16 amino acids. Here the CDR3 reads CASSALAGGLTDTQYF. The CDR3 DNA reads as TGTGCCAGCAGTGCCTTAGCGGGAGGCCTCACAGATACGCAGTATTTT.